Described below is a single TCR beta chain sequence and its context. Antigen specificity is unknown. 60 Vbeta and 13 Jbeta primers were used in PCR. TCRdb's copy holds only in-frame clones and misses some; the assay was immunoSEQ multiplex PCR. Its listing shows about 150,000 clones. This entry belongs to a study of cytomegalovirus exposure and HLA in healthy donors. Findings and caveats of the study: An analysis was carried out later, and it reportedly showed fewer N-insertions in an Asian-associated ancestry cluster than the approximately 670-donor mean. Segments of the TCR beta V type were, in most cases, productive about 87% or about 30% of the time in an earlier analysis. Likely technical artifact: a cluster of highly shared sequence variants. A missense DCLRE1C variant was associated with V- and J-gene trimming of TCR beta chains in a later analysis, and an independent cohort replicated the association.

The receptor was derived from a woman in her fifties or sixties in good health and CMV-seronegative. Sample: PBMCs.

The CDR3 DNA reads TGCGCCAGCAGCCAAGTACCGACTAGCGGGGGGCCGACGAAACACTACGAGCAGTACTTC. Its translation: CASSQVPTSGGPTKHYEQYF. The chain carries TRBV4-1 and TRBJ2-7, with 13 bases that match TRBD2. The CDR3 spans 20 residues. Trimming removed 1 base from V and 3 bases from J; junction bases left unmatched: 15. The germline V gene has CDR1 MGHRA and CDR2 YSYEKL.